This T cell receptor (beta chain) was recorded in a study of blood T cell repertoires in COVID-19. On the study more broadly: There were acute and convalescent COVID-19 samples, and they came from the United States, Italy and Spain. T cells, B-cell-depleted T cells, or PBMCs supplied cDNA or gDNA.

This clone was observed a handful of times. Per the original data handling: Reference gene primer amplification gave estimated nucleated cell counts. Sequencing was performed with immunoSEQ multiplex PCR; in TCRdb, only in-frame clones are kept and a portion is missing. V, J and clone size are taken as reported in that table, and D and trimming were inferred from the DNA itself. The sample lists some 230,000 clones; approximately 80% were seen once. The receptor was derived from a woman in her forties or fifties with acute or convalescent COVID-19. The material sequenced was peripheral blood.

CDR3 nucleotide sequence: TGTGCCAGTAGTCCCGGGTCGAACACTGAAGCTTTCTTT. Protein product: CASSPGSNTEAFF. The chain employs TRBV19 and TRBJ1-1; D unclear. In germline, CDR1 is LNHDA, CDR2 SQIVND (reference sequence). V was trimmed by 5 bases and J by 1 base, leaving 8 bases between them. This CDR3 region has 13 residues.